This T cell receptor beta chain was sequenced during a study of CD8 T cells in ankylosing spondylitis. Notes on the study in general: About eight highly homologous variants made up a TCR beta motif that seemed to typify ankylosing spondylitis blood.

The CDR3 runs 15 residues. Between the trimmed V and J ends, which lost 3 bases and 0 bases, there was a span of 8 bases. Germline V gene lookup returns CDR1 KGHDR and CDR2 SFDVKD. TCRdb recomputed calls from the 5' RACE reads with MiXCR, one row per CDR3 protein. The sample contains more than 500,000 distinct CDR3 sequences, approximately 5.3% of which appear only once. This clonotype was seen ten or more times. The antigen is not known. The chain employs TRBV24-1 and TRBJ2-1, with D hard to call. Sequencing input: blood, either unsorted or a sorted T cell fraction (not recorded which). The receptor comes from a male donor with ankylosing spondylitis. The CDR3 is CATSDVLYSYNEQFF. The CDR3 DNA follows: TGTGCCACCAGTGATGTGCTGTACTCCTACAATGAGCAGTTCTTC.